A single sample is the source of the 24 T cell receptor beta chains below, sequenced in a study of T cells in Graves' hyperthyroidism and ophthalmopathy. Researchers took RNA transcripts and amplified the TCR beta CDR3 regions from them. A set of HTBI primers served as the primers for a first-round RT-PCR of the TCR CDR3. MiXCR was run by TCRdb on the multiplex PCR reads, yielding one entry per CDR3 protein. The sample has fewer than 750,000 distinct CDR3 sequences, about 43% seen once. Sequences were obtained from peripheral blood or thyroid tissue (not recorded which). These receptor sequences come from a woman aged 18-29 years with Graves' hyperthyroidism.

This clonotype was recorded at least ten times. The rearrangement uses TRBV5-1 and TRBJ1-2, with 9 bases fitting TRBD1. The CDR3 runs to 14 residues. The ends lost 0 bases at V and 8 bases at J; junction bases unmatched: 5. CDR1 is SGHRS and CDR2 is YFSETQ in the germline V gene. CDR3: CASSLDGTGSGYTF. Written as DNA, the CDR3 is TGCGCCAGCAGCTTGGACGGGACAGGGAGCGGCTACACCTTC.

A few counts support this clonotype. V gene TRBV2 combines with J gene TRBJ2-7; D is undetermined. This CDR3 comprises 10 residues. CDR1 is SNHLY and CDR2 is FYNNEI in the germline V gene. V dropped 11 bases and J dropped 5 bases, with 10 bases sitting between them. The CDR3 here is CAGHSNEQYF. The CDR3 DNA follows: TGTGCCGGGCACTCAAACGAGCAGTACTTC.

The chain recombines TRBV27 with TRBJ1-1, with TRBD1 as a possible D gene (6 bases). The V and J ends lost 6 bases and 5 bases respectively, with 16 bases between them. CDR1 and CDR2 (germline): MNHEY, SMNVEV (reference sequence). The CDR3 spans 14 residues. The CDR3 coding sequence is TGTGCCAGCAGGTCCGGGGGCGTAAGGACTGAAGCTTTCTTT. Translated: CASRSGGVRTEAFF.

This clonotype was observed once. A much larger clone sits a single nucleotide away, making a read error possible. The gene calls are TRBV6-1 and TRBJ1-1; D gene unclear. The CDR3 sequence is 14 residues long. In germline, CDR1 is MNHNS, CDR2 SASEGT. CDR3 coding DNA: TGTGTCAGCAATCCGGCCCCTGGTTACACTGAAGCTTTCTTT. Translation gives CVSNPAPGYTEAFF.

CDR3 region: CAISDGTGGETEAFF. The CDR3 DNA sequence: TGTGCCATCAGTGACGGGACAGGGGGAGAAACTGAAGCTTTCTTT. The chain has TRBV10-3 and TRBJ1-1, with 11 bases that match TRBD1. CDR1 ENHRY and CDR2 SYGVKD come from the germline V gene. V was clipped by 3 bases and J by 5 bases; unmatched bases: 5. The CDR3 extends over 15 amino acids.

This clonotype was counted many times. This chain links TRBV5-5 with TRBJ1-1; D call uncertain. Germline-derived CDR1 and CDR2 are SGHKS and YYEKEE (reference sequence). The ends were cut back, 4 bases at V and 7 bases at J, with 20 bases in the middle. CDR3 length: 15 amino acids. CDR3 amino acids: CASSAAGGLGGEAFF. Written as DNA, the CDR3 is TGTGCCAGCAGCGCAGCCGGAGGGCTGGGCGGTGAAGCTTTCTTT.

As DNA, the CDR3 is TGCAGTGCTCCTATTAGGGACTACAATGAGCAGTTCTTC. Its protein is CSAPIRDYNEQFF. The rearrangement uses TRBV20-1 and TRBJ2-1; D call uncertain. Deletions cut 5 bases from V and 3 bases from J, with 11 bases between. CDR3 length equals 13 residues. CDR1 is DFQATT and CDR2 is SNEGSKA in the germline V gene (reference sequence).

The V call is TRBV24-1, the J call TRBJ2-1, with 7 bases aligning to TRBD1. The CDR3 loop spans 17 amino acids. Germline assignment: CDR1 KGHDR and CDR2 SFDVKD. V was pared by 4 bases and J by 0 bases, with 8 bases of the junction left unmatched. The chain's CDR3 is CATSDQNRGSSYNEQFF. The CDR3 DNA is TGTGCCACCAGTGACCAAAACAGGGGTAGCTCCTACAATGAGCAGTTCTTC.

This rearrangement joins TRBV2 to TRBJ2-7; tentatively, D is TRBD2 (6 bases). CDR1 and CDR2 (germline): SNHLY, FYNNEI. CDR3 length: 17 amino acids. With 3 bases removed from V and 3 bases from J, the gap between germline ends came to 21 bases. The CDR3 region is CASSDLIIAGTFYEQYF. The DNA for the CDR3 is TGTGCCAGCAGTGATTTAATTATTGCGGGAACTTTCTACGAGCAGTACTTC.

The rearrangement links TRBV19 to TRBJ1-1; no firm D call. CDR1 is LNHDA and CDR2 is SQIVND in the germline V gene (reference sequence). V gave up 5 bases and J gave up 5 bases, with 12 bases separating them. This CDR3 is built from 13 residues. CDR3: CASSATPGTEAFF. The CDR3 DNA is TGTGCCAGTAGTGCGACACCGGGGACTGAAGCTTTCTTT.

The chain carries TRBV19 and TRBJ2-1; D perhaps matches TRBD2 (6 bases). Germline CDR1 and CDR2: LNHDA and SQIVND (reference sequence). V was pared by 7 bases and J by 6 bases, with 19 bases between. CDR3 length: 15 residues. Written as DNA, the CDR3 is TGTGCCAGTACCAATGGGGACTCCCTCACCAATGAGCAGTTCTTC. Its translation: CASTNGDSLTNEQFF.

This clonotype occurred many times. The chain is built from TRBV11-2 and TRBJ1-4, with no clear D. V lost 2 bases and J lost 0, with 10 bases in between. CDR1 and CDR2 from the germline V gene are SGHAT and FQNNGV. CDR3 length: 16 amino acids. CDR3 residues: CASSLRQFATNEKLFF. In DNA, the CDR3 is TGTGCCAGCAGCTTACGGCAGTTTGCAACTAATGAAAAACTGTTTTTT.

This clonotype was observed at least ten times. The rearrangement links TRBV6-6 to TRBJ1-6; 8 bases match TRBD1. CDR3 length equals 16 residues. The germline V gene encodes CDR1 MNHNY and CDR2 SVGAGI (reference sequence). Unmatched junction bases numbered 12, after V lost 7 bases and J lost 7 bases. The CDR3 sequence: CASTPTRQGRNSPLHF. Here the CDR3 DNA reads TGTGCCAGCACCCCGACCCGACAGGGGCGGAATTCACCCCTCCACTTT.

This clonotype has just one count. CDR3 amino acids: CAISPGTDYRSPLHF. In DNA, the CDR3 is TGTGCCATCAGTCCAGGGACAGACTATAGATCACCCCTCCACTTT. J is TRBJ1-6 and V is TRBV10-3; the match to TRBD1 covers 7 bases. The CDR3 is 15 amino acids. The V gene's germline CDR1 is ENHRY and CDR2 SYGVKD. V trimming: 5 bases; J trimming: 10 bases; junction bases outside the gene matches: 11.

There are many counts of this clonotype. V is TRBV11-2 and J is TRBJ1-2; 8 bases agree with TRBD1. CDR3 length: 15 amino acids. V was pared by 0 bases and J by 3 bases, with 3 bases of the junction left unmatched. In germline, CDR1 is SGHAT, CDR2 FQNNGV. The CDR3 coding sequence is TGTGCCAGCAGCTTAGATGCAGGGGGCGACTATGGCTACACCTTC. Encoded protein: CASSLDAGGDYGYTF.

The rearrangement uses TRBV6-5 and TRBJ1-2; 9 bases are shared with TRBD1. The junction had 8 bases not matched to a gene; V was cut back by 5 bases and J by 4 bases. The CDR3 has 15 residues. Germline loops: CDR1 MNHEY, CDR2 SVGAGI. This CDR3 is CASSRDRELAYGYTF. In DNA form, the CDR3 reads TGTGCCAGCAGTCGGGACAGGGAGTTGGCCTATGGCTACACCTTC.

This clonotype was detected ten times or more. The chain links TRBV20-1 to TRBJ1-2; weak D call: TRBD1 (6 bases). Germline-derived CDR1 and CDR2 are DFQATT and SNEGSKA (reference sequence). The V gene lost 6 bases and the J gene lost 0 bases, with 14 bases spanning the gap. This CDR3 is built from 14 residues. CDR3 bases: TGCAGTGCAAGCGCACAGGGAGCTAACTATGGCTACACCTTC. Amino acids: CSASAQGANYGYTF.

This sequence joins TRBV20-1 and TRBJ2-3; 7 bases are shared with TRBD1. V lost 3 bases and J lost 3; bases outside the gene matches: 9. CDR3 size: 15 residues. Germline V gene data show CDR1 as DFQATT and CDR2 as SNEGSKA (reference sequence). CDR3: CSARPKTGPTDTQYF. CDR3 DNA sequence: TGCAGTGCTAGGCCTAAGACAGGGCCGACAGATACGCAGTATTTT.

The genes are TRBV10-3 and TRBJ1-1; no firm D call. There are 9 residues in the CDR3. Trimming removed 6 bases at V and 10 bases at J, with 6 bases between. Germline loops: CDR1 ENHRY, CDR2 SYGVKD. The CDR3 DNA is TGTGCCATCAGCAAAGGAGCTTTCTTT. Protein sequence: CAISKGAFF.

This clonotype came up once. The rearrangement joins TRBV7-9 to TRBJ1-2; TRBD1 is a possible D gene (5 bases). The CDR3 totals 15 residues. Germline values: CDR1 SEHNR, CDR2 FQNEAQ (reference sequence). The ends were cut back, 3 bases at V and 2 bases at J, with 13 bases in the middle. This CDR3 reads CASSLVGTRNYGYTF. The CDR3 DNA reads TGTGCCAGCAGCTTGGTAGGGACCCGAAACTATGGCTACACCTTC.

This chain joins TRBV29-1 and TRBJ1-2; 9 nucleotides align to TRBD1. Germline CDR1 SQVTM, CDR2 ANQGSEA. The J segment lost 0 bases and the V segment lost 8 bases, leaving 4 bases of the junction unmatched. The CDR3 is 13 amino acids. The CDR3 region is CSNRQGANYGYTF. Here the CDR3 DNA reads TGCAGCAATAGACAGGGGGCTAACTATGGCTACACCTTC.

As regards this clonotype: A much larger clone differs from this one at a single base, so this may be a read error. The chain couples TRBV15 to TRBJ1-4; tentative D call: TRBD1 (5 bases). Between the trimmed V and J ends, which lost 5 bases and 1 base, there was a span of 14 bases. Germline assignment: CDR1 LNHNV and CDR2 YYDKDF (reference sequence). CDR3 length equals 16 residues. For the CDR3, the DNA is TGTGCCACCAGCGGACTCCAAAGGGGAACTAATGAAAAACTGTTTTTT. Its translation is CATSGLQRGTNEKLFF.

This chain connects TRBV28 to TRBJ2-7, with 10 bases fitting TRBD2. The CDR3 covers 15 residues. Germline CDR1 and CDR2: MDHEN and SYDVKM. J gave up 2 bases and V 2 bases, and 3 bases lay outside the gene matches. The CDR3 bases are TGTGCCAGCAGTTTAACTAGCGGGACAACCTACGAGCAGTACTTC. Protein: CASSLTSGTTYEQYF.

The chain couples TRBV29-1 to TRBJ1-5; weak D call: TRBD1 (6 bases). V was pared by 6 bases and J by 2 bases, with 11 bases between. From germline, CDR1 is SQVTM and CDR2 ANQGSEA. The CDR3 is made up of 13 amino acids. CDR3 residues: CSVQDRGNQPQHF. CDR3 in DNA: TGCAGCGTCCAGGACAGAGGCAATCAGCCCCAGCATTTT.